Presented here are 20 T cell receptor beta chains from one specimen sequenced in a study of response to subunit inactivated influenza vaccine. TCRdb fed the RT-PCR reads into MiXCR, producing one record per CDR3 protein. The sample yields about 310,000 distinct CDR3 sequences, just over 20% seen once. The sequences come from PBMCs from blood, collected less than 22 months after vaccination. The receptors were sampled from a man aged 50-75 years who received an inactivated influenza vaccine.

This clonotype has only a few counts. The rearrangement joins TRBV27 to TRBJ2-3; 9 positions match TRBD1. V lost 5 bases to trimming and J lost 2 bases; unmatched junction nucleotides: 8. The CDR3 is 16 amino acids. Germline CDR1 is MNHEY and CDR2 is SMNVEV (reference sequence). CDR3 DNA sequence: TGTGCCAGCAGTAGACAGGGGGTTGAGAACACAGATACGCAGTATTTT. Amino acids: CASSRQGVENTDTQYF.

This clonotype was detected many times. The rearrangement joins TRBV5-1 to TRBJ1-3; D may be TRBD1 (5 bases). CDR3 length: 15 amino acids. CDR1 is SGHRS, CDR2 YFSETQ, per germline. V dropped 0 bases and J dropped 2 bases, with 9 bases sitting between them. CDR3 bases: TGCGCCAGCAGCTTGGGAGGGACTCCTGGAAACACCATATATTTT. As protein: CASSLGGTPGNTIYF. The variable domain in full, completed from reference TRBV5-1 and TRBJ1-3, reads KAGVTQTPRYLIKTRGQQVTLSCSPISGHRSVSWYQQTPGQGLQFLFEYFSETQRNKGNFPGRFSGRQFSNSRSEMNVSTLELGDSALYLCASSLGGTPGNTIYFGEGSWLTVV.

This chain connects TRBV10-3 to TRBJ2-7, with TRBD2 matching 9 bases. Germline V gives CDR1 ENHRY, CDR2 SYGVKD. V was pared by 5 bases and J by 3 bases, with 8 bases of the junction left unmatched. The CDR3 has 15 amino acids. The CDR3 is CAISTQREASYEQYF. The DNA of the CDR3 is TGTGCCATCAGTACTCAGCGGGAGGCGAGCTACGAGCAGTACTTC.

Only a few counts were recorded for this clonotype. The rearrangement uses TRBV11-2 and TRBJ2-4, with D possibly matching TRBD1 (6 bases). The CDR3 consists of 13 residues. Trimming shortened V by 0 bases and J by 9 bases, and 9 bases separated the two germline ends. CDR1 SGHAT and CDR2 FQNNGV come from the germline V gene. The CDR3 DNA reads as TGTGCCAGCAGCTTAGAAGGGGGAAGCATTCAGTACTTC. Translation gives CASSLEGGSIQYF.

The chain joins TRBV18 to TRBJ2-3; 8 positions match TRBD2. CDR1 KGHSH and CDR2 LQKENI come from the germline V gene. The V gene end was trimmed by 4 bases and the J gene end by 5 bases; junction bases not matched to a gene: 8. This CDR3 spans 15 amino acids. The CDR3 loop reads CASSRSGGLRDTQYF. The CDR3 DNA reads as TGTGCCAGCTCACGAAGCGGGGGCCTAAGAGATACGCAGTATTTT.

The chain combines TRBV18 with TRBJ2-3; D is ambiguous. CDR1 and CDR2 (germline): KGHSH, LQKENI. V was clipped by 0 bases and J by 4 bases, with 20 bases between them. The CDR3 is 18 residues long. CDR3 amino acids: CASSPPVKRVSRPDTQYF. For the CDR3, the DNA is TGTGCCAGCTCACCACCGGTGAAAAGGGTAAGCCGGCCAGATACGCAGTATTTT.

The chain is built from TRBV5-1 and TRBJ2-7, with TRBD2 matching over 13 bases. The ends lost 4 bases at V and 6 bases at J; junction bases unmatched: 7. Germline V gives CDR1 SGHRS, CDR2 YFSETQ. CDR3 length: 15 amino acids. For the CDR3, the DNA is TGCGCCAGCAGCCAGACTAGCGGGAGGACTAGCGAGCAGTACTTC. Translated: CASSQTSGRTSEQYF.

This clonotype was detected many times. The rearrangement links TRBV20-1 to TRBJ2-7; TRBD1 is a possible D gene (6 bases). Deletions cut 0 bases from V and 1 base from J, with 19 bases between. CDR1 and CDR2 (germline): DFQATT, SNEGSKA (reference sequence). The CDR3 totals 17 residues. CDR3 DNA: TGCAGTGCTAGAGACAACCGCAGAGGGACAAATTCCTACGAGCAGTACTTC. Its translation is CSARDNRRGTNSYEQYF.

In this sample, this clonotype turned up many times. This chain uses TRBV20-1 with TRBJ1-5; a possible D gene is TRBD1 (5 bases). The CDR3 consists of 16 residues. Germline V gene lookup returns CDR1 DFQATT and CDR2 SNEGSKA (reference sequence). V was shortened by 0 bases and J by 2 bases, with 14 bases between the two germline ends. The CDR3 DNA is TGCAGTGCTAGAGATCGATGGGGCGCAGGCAATCAGCCCCAGCATTTT. It encodes CSARDRWGAGNQPQHF.

A few counts support this clonotype. The chain combines TRBV5-1 with TRBJ2-7, with D maybe TRBD2 (6 bases). This CDR3 contains 14 residues. Germline V gene lookup returns CDR1 SGHRS and CDR2 YFSETQ. Between the trimmed V and J ends, which lost 3 bases and 0 bases, there was a span of 10 bases. The DNA of the CDR3 is TGCGCCAGCAGCTCGGCGGGACTCTCCTACGAGCAGTACTTC. As protein: CASSSAGLSYEQYF.

This clonotype was picked up a small number of times. The gene calls are TRBV30 and TRBJ2-3, with D perhaps matching TRBD1 or TRBD2 (6 bases each). This CDR3 region has 15 residues. The germline V gene encodes CDR1 GTSNPN and CDR2 SVGIG (reference sequence). The V end lost 0 bases, the J end lost 4 bases, and 14 bases lay between the germline ends. The CDR3 nucleotides are TGTGCCTGGAGTGTAGGGGGGCTGCGTTCAGATACGCAGTATTTT. Translated, it gives CAWSVGGLRSDTQYF.

V usage is TRBV5-1 and J usage is TRBJ2-1, with D unclear. V was trimmed by 4 bases and J by 0 bases, leaving 11 bases between them. Germline CDR1 SGHRS, CDR2 YFSETQ. The CDR3 is 15 amino acids. The CDR3 DNA is TGCGCCAGCAGCCCGGTGGTCGGCTCCTACAATGAGCAGTTCTTC. Protein product: CASSPVVGSYNEQFF.

This chain joins TRBV6-1 and TRBJ1-1; D possibly corresponds to TRBD1 (6 bases). CDR1 MNHNS and CDR2 SASEGT come from the germline V gene. Trimming removed 6 bases from V and 4 bases from J, with 12 bases in between. The CDR3 spans 13 residues. CDR3 nucleotides: TGTGCCAGCAGAACAGGGTCCCTCACTGAAGCTTTCTTT. Amino acid sequence: CASRTGSLTEAFF.

This clonotype was recorded a few times. V usage is TRBV20-1 and J usage is TRBJ2-4, with unresolved D. The CDR3 is 11 residues long. CDR1 and CDR2 (germline): DFQATT, SNEGSKA (reference sequence). V was pared by 6 bases and J by 8 bases, with 11 bases between. The CDR3: CSANLGDIQYF. DNA of the CDR3: TGCAGTGCGAACCTCGGCGACATTCAGTACTTC.

The chain carries TRBV5-1 and TRBJ1-2; D not certain. Trimming took off 1 base at V and 6 bases at J, with 7 bases between the two ends. The CDR3 runs to 12 residues. The germline CDR1 and CDR2 sequences are SGHRS and YFSETQ. CDR3 DNA sequence: TGCGCCAGCAGCTTGTCCGGGGATGGCTACACCTTC. Residues: CASSLSGDGYTF.

The table lists this clonotype with a few counts. The chain uses TRBV20-1 and TRBJ1-5; D might be TRBD1 (5 bases). From germline, CDR1 is DFQATT and CDR2 SNEGSKA (reference sequence). There are 15 residues in the CDR3. V dropped 6 bases and J dropped 4 bases, with 19 bases sitting between them. CDR3 loop: CSADQRDWGNQPQHF. In DNA form, the CDR3 reads TGCAGTGCCGACCAGCGGGACTGGGGGAATCAGCCCCAGCATTTT.

This clonotype was found a few times. This chain joins TRBV7-2 and TRBJ2-3, with D hard to call. The V and J ends lost 2 bases and 3 bases respectively, with 9 bases between them. CDR1 SGHTA and CDR2 FQGNSA come from the germline V gene. The CDR3 runs to 14 residues. The CDR3 region has the DNA TGTGCCAGCAGCTTAAGGGTTTTGACAGATACGCAGTATTTT. Translating it yields CASSLRVLTDTQYF.

This clonotype occurred many times. The gene calls are TRBV28 and TRBJ1-1, with 11 bases fitting TRBD1. The germline V gene encodes CDR1 MDHEN and CDR2 SYDVKM. This CDR3 comprises 15 residues. V was pared by 3 bases and J by 4 bases, with 4 bases of the junction left unmatched. CDR3 sequence reads: CASSLGTGGRTEAFF. DNA of the CDR3: TGTGCCAGCAGTTTGGGGACAGGGGGACGCACTGAAGCTTTCTTT. Full variable domain (outside the CDR3, taken from reference TRBV28 and TRBJ1-1): DVKVTQSSRYLVKRTGEKVFLECVQDMDHENMFWYRQDPGLGLRLIYFSYDVKMKEKGDIPEGYSVSREKKERFSLILESASTNQTSMYLCASSLGTGGRTEAFFGQGTRLTVV.

V and J are TRBV5-1 and TRBJ1-1, with a weak D call TRBD1 (6 bases). V was cut by 6 bases and J by 4 bases, with 25 bases left in between. The germline V gene encodes CDR1 SGHRS and CDR2 YFSETQ. This CDR3 comprises 17 residues. CDR3: CASKGGGTAFFVTEAFF. Here the CDR3 DNA reads TGCGCCAGCAAAGGAGGGGGGACCGCCTTTTTCGTCACTGAAGCTTTCTTT.

This clonotype appeared a few times. V is TRBV7-8 and J is TRBJ2-3; possibly TRBD2 for D (6 bases). This CDR3 contains 15 residues. V was shortened by 4 bases and J by 6 bases, with 17 bases between the two germline ends. Germline CDR1 and CDR2: SGHVS and FQNEAQ. The CDR3 spells CASSSWTTLGDTQYF. DNA for the CDR3: TGTGCCAGCAGCTCCTGGACTACCCTGGGGGATACGCAGTATTTT.